The clone carrying this TCR beta chain occurred many times. These data are taken from a study of T cells in Graves' hyperthyroidism and ophthalmopathy. Amplification targeted TCR beta CDR3 regions from RNA transcripts. The study used the HTBI primer set for a first-round RT-PCR of the TCR CDR3. TCRdb called the multiplex PCR reads again in MiXCR, with one record for every CDR3 protein. The sample yields approximately 400,000 distinct CDR3 sequences, approximately 15% seen once. The TCR was taken from a woman in her thirties with Graves' ophthalmopathy. Sequenced sample: blood.

CDR3 residues: CASSLLSGTRDSYEQYF. For the CDR3, the DNA is TGTGCCAGCAGCTTGTTGTCCGGGACACGCGACTCCTACGAGCAGTACTTC. The gene calls are TRBV11-2 and TRBJ2-7, with TRBD1 as a possible D gene (6 bases). CDR3 length: 17 residues. The germline V gene has CDR1 SGHAT and CDR2 FQNNGV. Trimming pared 3 bases from V and 0 bases from J, leaving 18 bases between. The full variable domain, with the rest looked up from reference TRBV11-2 and TRBJ2-7, is EAGVAQSPRYKIIEKRQSVAFWCNPISGHATLYWYQQILGQGPKLLIQFQNNGVVDDSQLPKDRFSAERLKGVDSTLKIQPAKLEDSAVYLCASSLLSGTRDSYEQYFGPGTRLTVT.